The 4 T cell receptor beta chains in this list originate from one sample, sequenced in a study of beta chain features in type 1 diabetes. Sequenced material consisted of expressed TCRB transcripts (all of the isolated RNA was reverse transcribed). This table comes from immunoSEQ multiplex PCR, and its TCRdb copy is limited to in-frame clones, with some not included. The sample contains more than 150,000 clones, approximately 8.4% of which appear only once. Sequenced input: central memory CD4+ T cells from blood. The receptors come from a woman aged 18-30 years in good health.

The chain joins TRBV14 to TRBJ2-3, with 13 bases identical to TRBD2. Trimming took 3 bases from V and 3 from J; bases not matched to a gene: 3. Germline CDR1 SGHDN, CDR2 FVKESK. The CDR3 sequence is 16 residues long. CDR3 sequence reads: CASSQRLAGGTDTQYF. As DNA, the CDR3 is TGTGCCAGCAGCCAGAGACTAGCGGGGGGAACAGATACGCAGTATTTT.

The gene calls are TRBV6-5 and TRBJ1-2; 7 nucleotides line up with TRBD1. This CDR3 has 13 amino acids. The V gene end was trimmed by 3 bases and the J gene end by 6 bases; junction bases not matched to a gene: 4. Germline V gives CDR1 MNHEY, CDR2 SVGAGI. The CDR3 nucleotides are TGTGCCAGCAGTTATCTAGGGGGCAATGGCTACACCTTC. This gives the protein CASSYLGGNGYTF.

DNA for the CDR3: TGTGCCAGCTCACCGCAACAGGGCGAAGGCTATGGCTACACCTTC. Translation: CASSPQQGEGYGYTF. The chain couples TRBV18 to TRBJ1-2; tentative D call: TRBD1 (6 bases). CDR3 length: 15 residues. Germline V gene data show CDR1 as KGHSH and CDR2 as LQKENI. V lost 3 bases to trimming and J lost 4 bases, with 15 bases between them.

This clone was detected a few times. The chain joins TRBV5-1 to TRBJ2-5; tentatively, D is TRBD1 (6 bases). The V end was cut by 0 bases, the J end by 4 bases, with 10 bases between. The germline V gene has CDR1 SGHRS and CDR2 YFSETQ. This CDR3 has 14 residues. Here the CDR3 DNA reads TGCGCCAGCAGCTTGGAGGGGGTTCGAGAGACCCAGTACTTC. Translating gives CASSLEGVRETQYF.